The text below deals with one TCR beta chain. The antigen is unknown. The source of the sample is a study of PD-1 blockade in classical Hodgkin lymphoma. Whole-study findings and limits: When nivolumab was started under 1 year after ASCT, patients were excluded. The study found that TCR diversity rose significantly by C4D1 in CD4+ but not CD8+ cells. Repertoires differed for reasons still undefined, possibly disease activity or prior therapy.

Only in-frame clones appear in the TCRdb table, and some are missing; sequencing was by immunoSEQ multiplex PCR. The sample lists around 15,000 clones; approximately 83% were seen once. Time point described: cycle 4 day 1 (C4D1), after 6 weeks of nivolumab. Relapses following autologous stem cell transplantation were seen in all patients, with brentuximab vedotin exposure varying. Relapsed/refractory classical Hodgkin lymphoma patients had complete, partial or progressive responses. CDR3 length: 15 amino acids. J lost 3 bases, V lost 1 base, and 3 bases had no gene match. Per germline, CDR1 SGHNT and CDR2 YENEEA.

The chain joins TRBV11-3 to TRBJ2-1, with 7 bases aligning to TRBD2. The sequencing used peripheral blood mononuclear cells (PBMCs), collected before the fourth cycle of nivolumab. The source of this sequence is a human donor with classical Hodgkin lymphoma. CDR3 nucleotides: TGTGCCAGCAGCTTAGGGGAGGGTGTCTACAATGAGCAGTTCTTC. It is translated as CASSLGEGVYNEQFF.